The following is a T cell receptor beta chain sequence with its context. This specimen includes other DNA sequences encoding the same CDR3. Germline lookup yields CDR1 SEHNR and CDR2 FQNEAQ (reference sequence). The CDR3 has 15 amino acids. V was pared by 3 bases and J by 2 bases, with 1 base of the junction left unmatched. Recruited during active infection, patients (from Seattle) were subsequently followed longitudinally. This sample is drawn from a study of blood T cell repertoires in COVID-19. Study overall: Some COVID-19 samples were acute and others convalescent; all came from the United States, Italy and Spain. Sources were T cells, B-cell-depleted T cells, or PBMCs; the material itself was cDNA or gDNA.

Study processing details: Estimation of nucleated cell counts was performed using reference gene primer amplification. Assay used: immunoSEQ multiplex PCR; TCRdb lists only in-frame clones, some missing. The DNA was the basis for D and trimming; V, J and clone size are from that table. The sample has roughly 480,000 clones; approximately 89% are singletons. The receptor was isolated from a man between 18 and 35 years old with COVID-19, enrolled during active disease. Sequencing input: peripheral blood. The chain is built from TRBV7-9 and TRBJ2-1; 10 bases map to TRBD1. The CDR3: CASSFGQGAYNEQFF. CDR3 bases: TGTGCCAGCAGCTTTGGACAGGGGGCCTACAATGAGCAGTTCTTC.